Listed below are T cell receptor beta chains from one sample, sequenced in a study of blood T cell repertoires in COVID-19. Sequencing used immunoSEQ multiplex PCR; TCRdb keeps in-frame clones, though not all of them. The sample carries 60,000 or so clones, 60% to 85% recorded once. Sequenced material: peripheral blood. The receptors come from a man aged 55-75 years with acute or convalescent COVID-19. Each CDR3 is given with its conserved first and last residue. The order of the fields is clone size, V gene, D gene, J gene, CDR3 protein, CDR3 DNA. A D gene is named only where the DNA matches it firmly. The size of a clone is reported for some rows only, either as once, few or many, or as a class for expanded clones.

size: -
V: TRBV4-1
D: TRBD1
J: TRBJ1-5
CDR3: CASSQGQGATFGPQHF
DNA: TGCGCCAGCAGCCAAGGGCAGGGGGCGACCTTTGGGCCCCAGCATTTT

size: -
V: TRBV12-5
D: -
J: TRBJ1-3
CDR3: CASGLGSSGNTIYF
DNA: TGTGCTAGTGGGCTGGGCAGTTCTGGAAACACCATATATTTT

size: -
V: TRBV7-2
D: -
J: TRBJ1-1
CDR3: CASSARVYTEAFF
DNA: TGTGCCAGCAGCGCCAGGGTTTACACTGAAGCTTTCTTT

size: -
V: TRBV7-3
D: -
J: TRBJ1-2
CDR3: CASSLLQGSGYTF
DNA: TGTGCCAGCAGCTTATTACAGGGAAGTGGCTACACCTTC

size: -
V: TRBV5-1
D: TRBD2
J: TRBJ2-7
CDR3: CASSLSPREGGFYEQYF
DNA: TGCGCCAGCAGCTTGAGCCCCCGGGAGGGAGGTTTCTACGAGCAGTACTTC

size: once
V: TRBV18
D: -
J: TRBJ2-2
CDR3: CASSPTTAGVEPFF
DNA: TGTGCCAGCTCACCCACGACAGCAGGCGTAGAGCCGTTTTTT

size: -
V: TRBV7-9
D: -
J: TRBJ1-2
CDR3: CASAANRQTYGYTF
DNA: TGTGCCTCAGCAGCTAATCGACAGACCTATGGCTACACCTTC

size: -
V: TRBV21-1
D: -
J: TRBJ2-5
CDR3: CASTLPGQTTAGTQYF
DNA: TGTGCCAGCACCCTGCCGGGACAGACAACCGCGGGGACCCAGTACTTC

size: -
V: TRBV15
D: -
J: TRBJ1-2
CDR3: CATSRGSTNYGYTF
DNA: TGTGCCACCAGCAGAGGGAGTACTAACTATGGCTACACCTTC

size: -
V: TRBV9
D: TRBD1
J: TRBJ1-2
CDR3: CASSALGDRGVSYGYTF
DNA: TGTGCCAGCAGCGCGTTGGGCGACAGGGGGGTTTCCTATGGCTACACCTTC

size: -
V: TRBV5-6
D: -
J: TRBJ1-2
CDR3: CASSSGNGYTF
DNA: TGTGCCAGCAGCTCGGGGAATGGCTACACCTTC

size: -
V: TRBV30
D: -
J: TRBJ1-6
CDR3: CAWSAGPGGSNSPLHF
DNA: TGTGCCTGGAGTGCCGGGCCCGGTGGGAGTAATTCACCCCTCCACTTT

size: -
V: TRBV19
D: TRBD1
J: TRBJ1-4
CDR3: CASSGQGRDNEKLFF
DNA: TGTGCCAGTTCGGGACAGGGGAGAGATAATGAAAAACTGTTTTTT

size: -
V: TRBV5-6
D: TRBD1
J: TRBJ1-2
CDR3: CASSQPYMDKDRGYGYTF
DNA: TGTGCCAGCAGCCAACCCTACATGGACAAGGACAGGGGCTATGGCTACACCTTC

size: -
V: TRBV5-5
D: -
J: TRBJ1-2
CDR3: CASSSKTENPNYGYTF
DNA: TGTGCCAGCAGCTCTAAGACAGAAAATCCTAACTATGGCTACACCTTC

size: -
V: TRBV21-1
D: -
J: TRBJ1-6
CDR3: CASSNTGRGYSPLHF
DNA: TGTGCCAGCAGCAATACAGGCCGAGGATATTCACCCCTCCACTTT

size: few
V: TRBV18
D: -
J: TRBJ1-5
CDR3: CASSQDRGISNQPQHF
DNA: TGTGCCAGCTCCCAGGACAGAGGCATTAGCAATCAGCCCCAGCATTTT

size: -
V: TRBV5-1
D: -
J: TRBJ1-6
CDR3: CASSKEPGGDSPLHF
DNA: TGCGCCAGCAGTAAGGAACCAGGAGGCGATTCACCCCTCCACTTT

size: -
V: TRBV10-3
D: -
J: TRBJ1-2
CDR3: CAISDQPTAGELGYTF
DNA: TGTGCCATCAGTGACCAGCCCACCGCGGGGGAGTTAGGCTACACCTTC

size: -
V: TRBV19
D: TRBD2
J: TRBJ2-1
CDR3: CASRSLAGGPRNTYNEQFF
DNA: TGTGCCAGTAGATCCCTAGCGGGGGGGCCCCGCAATACATACAATGAGCAGTTCTTC

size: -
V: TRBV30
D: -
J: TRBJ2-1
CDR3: CAWSPLQGLRDEQFF
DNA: TGTGCCTGGAGTCCTCTTCAGGGCCTCCGGGATGAGCAGTTCTTC

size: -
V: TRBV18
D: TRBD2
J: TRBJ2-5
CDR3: CASSFGTRGETQYF
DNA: TGTGCCAGCTCTTTCGGGACTAGAGGGGAGACCCAGTACTTC

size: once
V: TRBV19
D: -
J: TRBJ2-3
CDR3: CASSIIPGADTQYF
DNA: TGTGCCAGTAGTATTATCCCAGGGGCAGATACGCAGTATTTT